This is a list of T cell receptor beta chains from one sample in a study of blood T cell repertoires in COVID-19. Profiled with immunoSEQ multiplex PCR; TCRdb holds only in-frame clones, not every one. The repertoire consists of about 180,000 clones, with approximately 90% occurring once and the leading ten covering 4% to 5%. Sequencing used peripheral blood. The source of these receptors is a woman aged 25 to 39 with acute or convalescent COVID-19. Both conserved end residues are part of each CDR3. The order of the fields is V gene, J gene, CDR3 protein.

V gene: TRBV5-1; J gene: TRBJ2-5; CDR3 protein: CASSLLDYPFRETQYF
V gene: TRBV7-9; J gene: TRBJ2-7; CDR3 protein: CASSPAGTSGPGYEQYF
V gene: TRBV29-1; J gene: TRBJ2-2; CDR3 protein: CSVGLAGRANTGELFF
V gene: TRBV25-1; J gene: TRBJ2-7; CDR3 protein: CASSESRLPFGEQYF
V gene: TRBV5-4; J gene: TRBJ2-3; CDR3 protein: CASSLPSDTQYF
V gene: TRBV4-2; J gene: TRBJ2-4; CDR3 protein: CASSQDGAVYF
V gene: TRBV12-3/TRBV12-4; J gene: TRBJ2-1; CDR3 protein: CASRPGTLEQFF
V gene: TRBV7-9; J gene: TRBJ1-1; CDR3 protein: CASSSKMNTEAFF
V gene: TRBV29-1; J gene: TRBJ2-3; CDR3 protein: CSAETGEADTQYF
V gene: TRBV29-1; J gene: TRBJ2-7; CDR3 protein: CSVVLRQGYYEQYF
V gene: TRBV7-2; J gene: TRBJ2-2; CDR3 protein: CASTGTSGFGELFF
V gene: TRBV13; J gene: TRBJ1-2; CDR3 protein: CASSGRNYGYTF
V gene: TRBV12-3/TRBV12-4; J gene: TRBJ2-7; CDR3 protein: CASSYQTRETLYF
V gene: TRBV6-4; J gene: TRBJ2-7; CDR3 protein: CASRGGQYF
V gene: TRBV6-5; J gene: TRBJ1-5; CDR3 protein: CASSYSTGSPNQPQHF
V gene: TRBV14; J gene: TRBJ2-7; CDR3 protein: CASSLGLRYEQYF
V gene: TRBV11-3; J gene: TRBJ2-7; CDR3 protein: CASSVPGTSFEQYF
V gene: TRBV19; J gene: TRBJ2-7; CDR3 protein: CASSLNPLYYEQYF
V gene: TRBV7-7; J gene: TRBJ2-3; CDR3 protein: CASSSGTGPTDTQYF
V gene: TRBV5-1; J gene: TRBJ1-6; CDR3 protein: CASRAGGAEYSPLHF
V gene: TRBV16; J gene: TRBJ1-2; CDR3 protein: CASSQSNRGRSYTF
V gene: TRBV5-1; J gene: TRBJ2-1; CDR3 protein: CASSLALPTSDEQFF
V gene: TRBV20-1; J gene: TRBJ1-6; CDR3 protein: CSASWDTNSPLHF
V gene: TRBV5-4; J gene: TRBJ1-3; CDR3 protein: CASSLDGAGNTIYF
V gene: TRBV6-5; J gene: TRBJ2-3; CDR3 protein: CASKTSGRDTQYF
V gene: TRBV4-1; J gene: TRBJ1-3; CDR3 protein: CASSHFELGNTIYF
V gene: TRBV11-2; J gene: TRBJ2-1; CDR3 protein: CASSMDSGMSYNEQFF
V gene: TRBV7-8; J gene: TRBJ2-2; CDR3 protein: CASNPLAGGELFF
V gene: TRBV5-6; J gene: TRBJ1-2; CDR3 protein: CASSIRQGAWYGYTF
V gene: TRBV6-2/TRBV6-3; J gene: TRBJ2-5; CDR3 protein: CASSPEEETQYF
V gene: TRBV2; J gene: TRBJ2-5; CDR3 protein: CAVLAAQETQYF
V gene: TRBV12-3/TRBV12-4; J gene: TRBJ2-3; CDR3 protein: CASSFRVPGQYF
V gene: TRBV2; J gene: TRBJ2-5; CDR3 protein: CASSDEGQGVSTQYF
V gene: TRBV2; J gene: TRBJ2-5; CDR3 protein: CASSARETQYF
V gene: TRBV7-8; J gene: TRBJ2-2; CDR3 protein: CASSLGLQGRRTGELFF
V gene: TRBV7-8; J gene: TRBJ2-5; CDR3 protein: CASSLAERGGSETQYF
V gene: TRBV27; J gene: TRBJ1-4; CDR3 protein: CASSLGRYNEKLFF
V gene: TRBV4-1; J gene: TRBJ2-5; CDR3 protein: CASSQDRATPETQYF
V gene: TRBV6-5; J gene: TRBJ2-1; CDR3 protein: CASTATDSYNEQFF
V gene: TRBV10-3; J gene: TRBJ2-1; CDR3 protein: CAISDDSHNEQFF
V gene: TRBV28; J gene: TRBJ2-7; CDR3 protein: CASSLYHKGKIYEQYF
V gene: TRBV19; J gene: TRBJ1-5; CDR3 protein: CASSSGGRGFNQPQHF
V gene: TRBV2; J gene: TRBJ2-5; CDR3 protein: CASSNRGETQYF
V gene: TRBV11-3; J gene: TRBJ2-3; CDR3 protein: CASSPLRASGIADTQYF
V gene: TRBV29-1; J gene: TRBJ1-1; CDR3 protein: CSVAGRLNTEAFF
V gene: TRBV3-1/TRBV3-2; J gene: TRBJ2-7; CDR3 protein: CASSQQGTYEQYF
V gene: TRBV11-2; J gene: TRBJ2-6; CDR3 protein: CASSQLANVLTF
V gene: TRBV7-9; J gene: TRBJ1-1; CDR3 protein: CASSIHASGTEAFF
V gene: TRBV28; J gene: TRBJ2-2; CDR3 protein: CASITTGNTGELFF
V gene: TRBV28; J gene: TRBJ1-2; CDR3 protein: CASTKPQGPYGYTF
V gene: TRBV19; J gene: TRBJ2-2; CDR3 protein: CASRNGAVGFSGELFF
V gene: TRBV13; J gene: TRBJ2-4; CDR3 protein: CASSLGQGAKNIQYF
V gene: TRBV19; J gene: TRBJ2-2; CDR3 protein: CASSIVGGELFF
V gene: TRBV7-7; J gene: TRBJ2-2; CDR3 protein: CASSLQAGTTGELFF